This section outlines one T cell receptor (beta chain) sequence together with its context. The CDR3 spans 13 residues. The V end was cut by 5 bases, the J end by 4 bases, with 11 bases between. Germline V lookup: CDR1 SGHTA, CDR2 FQGNSA. The sample belongs to a study of early stage breast cancer tumors. Method: immunoSEQ multiplex PCR; TCRdb's copy keeps in-frame clones and lacks some. This table has over 20,000 clones, over 60% appearing once. The origin of this receptor is a person in their sixties with breast cancer. Sequenced input: breast tumor tissue. This chain joins TRBV7-2 and TRBJ1-1, with a weak D call TRBD1 (5 bases). Here the CDR3 DNA reads TGTGCCAGCAGCCCCGTGGGGGGCACTGAAGCTTTCTTT. Translating gives CASSPVGGTEAFF.